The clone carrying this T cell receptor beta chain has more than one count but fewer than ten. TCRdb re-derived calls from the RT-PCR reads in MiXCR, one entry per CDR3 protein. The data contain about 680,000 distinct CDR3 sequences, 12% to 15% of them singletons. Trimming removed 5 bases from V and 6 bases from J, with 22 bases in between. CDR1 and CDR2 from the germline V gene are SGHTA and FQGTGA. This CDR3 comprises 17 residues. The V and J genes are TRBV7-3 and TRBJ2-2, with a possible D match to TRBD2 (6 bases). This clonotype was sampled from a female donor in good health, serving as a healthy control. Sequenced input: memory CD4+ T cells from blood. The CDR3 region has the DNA TGTGCCAGCAGCCACCCCTCGGACCCATGGAGGGCCGGGGAGCTGTTTTTT. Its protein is CASSHPSDPWRAGELFF. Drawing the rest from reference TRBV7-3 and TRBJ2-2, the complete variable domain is GAGVSQTPSNKVTEKGKYVELRCDPISGHTALYWYRQSLGQGPEFLIYFQGTGAADDSGLPNDRFFAVRPEGSVSTLKIQRTERGDSAVYLCASSHPSDPWRAGELFFGEGSRLTVL.